The 15 T cell receptor beta chains in this list originate from one sample, sequenced in a study of blood T cell repertoires in COVID-19. Assay used: immunoSEQ multiplex PCR; TCRdb lists only in-frame clones, some missing. This table holds about 110,000 clones, 70% to 90% found once. Sequencing input: peripheral blood. The receptors come from a man aged 50-59 years with active or convalescent COVID-19.

CDR3 nucleotides: TGTGCCAGCAGCCCAGGGACTTCGCCTGGAAACACCATATATTTT. The encoded protein is CASSPGTSPGNTIYF. This chain links TRBV2 with TRBJ1-3; perhaps TRBD1 as D (5 bases). The V end lost 6 bases, the J end lost 2 bases, and 14 bases lay between the germline ends. The CDR3 runs to 15 residues. The V gene's germline CDR1 is SNHLY and CDR2 FYNNEI.

The CDR3 sequence is CSARVAGGYTF. In nucleotides, the CDR3 is TGCAGTGCTAGAGTGGCGGGTGGCTACACCTTC. This chain joins TRBV20-1 and TRBJ1-2; D gene unclear. Trimming cost V 1 base and J 7 bases, with 7 bases left between them. Germline lookup yields CDR1 DFQATT and CDR2 SNEGSKA (reference sequence). There are 11 residues in the CDR3.

The rearrangement links TRBV20-1 to TRBJ2-2, with a possible D match to TRBD2 (5 bases). From germline, CDR1 is DFQATT and CDR2 SNEGSKA (reference sequence). V dropped 3 bases and J dropped 4 bases, with 15 bases sitting between them. CDR3 length: 15 amino acids. CDR3 sequence: CSASSLGVGTGELFF. The CDR3 nucleotides read TGCAGTGCTAGTTCACTAGGTGTTGGCACCGGGGAGCTGTTTTTT.

This clone was counted once. The chain joins TRBV30 to TRBJ1-2; 7 bases are a match to TRBD1. The V segment lost 5 bases and the J segment 5 bases; nucleotides outside the gene matches: 11. The CDR3 has 14 residues. CDR1 GTSNPN and CDR2 SVGIG come from the germline V gene (reference sequence). The CDR3 region has the DNA TGTGCCTGGGGACGACAGGGTTTAGGTTATGGCTACACCTTC. Its translation: CAWGRQGLGYGYTF.

The chain uses TRBV10-3 and TRBJ1-1; perhaps TRBD1 as D (6 bases). V lost 7 bases and J 8 bases, leaving 17 bases between the germline ends. The CDR3 consists of 13 residues. CDR1 ENHRY and CDR2 SYGVKD come from the germline V gene. The CDR3 DNA reads as TGTGCCATCAAGGAGGAAGGGGGACGAGAAGCTTTCTTT. This codes for CAIKEEGGREAFF.

This clone was seen a handful of times. This sequence joins TRBV2 and TRBJ1-2, with 7 bases matching TRBD1. Looked up from germline, CDR1 is SNHLY and CDR2 is FYNNEI. The J segment lost 8 bases and the V segment lost 1 base, leaving 13 bases of the junction unmatched. The CDR3 sequence is 16 residues long. The DNA of the CDR3 is TGTGCCAGCAGTGAAGTAACGGGACAGCGGACTTGGGGCTACACCTTC. It encodes CASSEVTGQRTWGYTF. The full variable domain, rest sourced from reference TRBV2 and TRBJ1-2, is EPEVTQTPSHQVTQMGQEVILRCVPISNHLYFYWYRQILGQKVEFLVSFYNNEISEKSEIFDDQFSVERPDGSNFTLKIRSTKLEDSAMYFCASSEVTGQRTWGYTFGSGTRLTVV.

V gene TRBV12-2 combines with J gene TRBJ1-2; TRBD1 reflects the table's D call only, with no check against the DNA. TRBV12-2 constitutes a pseudogene. The CDR3 spans 16 residues. The CDR3 DNA follows: TGTGCAAGTCGCCGTCTTACAGGGTATGGGCGCTATGGCTACACCTTC. It yields the protein CASRRLTGYGRYGYTF.

The chain recombines TRBV7-9 with TRBJ1-3, with D tentatively TRBD1 (6 bases). V was clipped by 5 bases and J by 0 bases, with 14 bases between them. The V gene's germline CDR1 is SEHNR and CDR2 FQNEAQ (reference sequence). There are 16 residues in the CDR3. The CDR3 sequence: CASSPQGLSSGNTIYF. The DNA for the CDR3 is TGTGCCAGCAGCCCACAGGGCCTCAGCTCTGGAAACACCATATATTTT.

The rearrangement uses TRBV5-1 and TRBJ2-1, with TRBD2 matching over 8 bases. In germline, CDR1 is SGHRS, CDR2 YFSETQ. CDR3 length: 16 amino acids. J lost 6 bases, V lost 5 bases, and 13 bases had no gene match. CDR3: CASRETSVRILNEQFF. The CDR3 region has the DNA TGCGCCAGCAGGGAGACTAGCGTCCGGATCCTCAATGAGCAGTTCTTC. The entire variable domain, with the rest obtained from reference TRBV5-1 and TRBJ2-1, is as follows: KAGVTQTPRYLIKTRGQQVTLSCSPISGHRSVSWYQQTPGQGLQFLFEYFSETQRNKGNFPGRFSGRQFSNSRSEMNVSTLELGDSALYLCASRETSVRILNEQFFGPGTRLTVL.

The CDR3 coding sequence is TGTGCCAGCAGCTTAGAGCTAGGGGCCGAAAACATTCAGTACTTC. It encodes CASSLELGAENIQYF. The chain combines TRBV7-8 with TRBJ2-4, with a weak D call TRBD1 (5 bases). V lost 1 base and J 5 bases, leaving 12 bases between the germline ends. This CDR3 is 15 amino acids long. The germline V gene has CDR1 SGHVS and CDR2 FQNEAQ. Full variable domain (remainder filled in from reference TRBV7-8 and TRBJ2-4): GAGVSQSPRYKVAKRGQDVALRCDPISGHVSLFWYQQALGQGPEFLTYFQNEAQLDKSGLPSDRFFAERPEGSVSTLKIQRTQQEDSAVYLCASSLELGAENIQYFGAGTRLSVL.

This clone has just one count. The V gene is TRBV7-2, the J gene TRBJ2-2; 10 bases map to TRBD2. The CDR3 covers 18 residues. Germline V gives CDR1 SGHTA, CDR2 FQGNSA. V lost 0 bases and J lost 7; bases outside the gene matches: 11. Written as DNA, the CDR3 is TGTGCCAGCAGCTTAGCGCTGGCTAGCGGGAGAAAGGACGGGGAGCTGTTTTTT. Translation gives CASSLALASGRKDGELFF.

The chain has TRBV10-3 and TRBJ2-5; 8 bases fit TRBD1. J gave up 2 bases and V 5 bases, and 7 bases lay outside the gene matches. The CDR3 loop spans 15 amino acids. The germline V gene has CDR1 ENHRY and CDR2 SYGVKD. In DNA, the CDR3 is TGTGCCATCAGTCAAGGTGGACAGGGTCAAGAGACCCAGTACTTC. This gives the protein CAISQGGQGQETQYF.

This rearrangement joins TRBV28 to TRBJ2-7, with D unresolved. CDR1 and CDR2 (germline): MDHEN, SYDVKM. The germline V and J ends were trimmed by 7 bases and 2 bases, with 9 bases remaining between them. The CDR3 totals 12 residues. The DNA for the CDR3 is TGTGCCAGCACAGGCCCGGCCTACGAGCAGTACTTC. Translating it yields CASTGPAYEQYF.

This chain links TRBV6-2 or TRBV6-3 with TRBJ1-3; D is unresolved. Per the germline V gene, CDR1 is MNHEY and CDR2 is SVGEGT. Trimming pared 4 bases from V and 4 bases from J, leaving 14 bases between. CDR3 length: 15 residues. The CDR3 is CASSFAGAGGNTIYF. CDR3 nucleotides: TGTGCCAGCAGTTTTGCGGGTGCGGGAGGAAACACCATATATTTT.

On this clone: At one boundary the junction diverges from the germline segment, which might be a read error. This chain links TRBV6-1 with TRBJ1-2; D may be TRBD1 (6 bases). The CDR3 runs to 12 residues. CDR1 and CDR2 from the germline V gene are MNHNS and SASEGT. The DNA for the CDR3 is TGTGCCACCAGTGAGGGGGGCTATGGCTACACCTTC. As protein: CATSEGGYGYTF.